This TCR beta chain is drawn from a study of shared clonotypes between healthy human individuals. At the level of the study: Each donor's CD4 naive and CD4 memory cells filled three plates apiece, CD8 naive two, and CD8 memory one. Study-level results: Naive subsets generally had larger estimated richness than memory subsets.

Clones were read by immunoSEQ multiplex PCR, and TCRdb kept only the in-frame ones, dropping some. In the table there are around 2,000,000 clones, around 95% of which are singletons. Comments on this clone: What it binds is not known.

This CDR3 region has 15 residues. The V gene's germline CDR1 is SGDLS and CDR2 YYNGEE. With 4 bases removed from V and 9 bases from J, the gap between germline ends came to 20 bases. The clonotype originates from a man younger than 35 in good health. The specimen sequenced was naive CD4+ T cells sorted from blood. The subset: CD45RA+ positively selected. This sequence joins TRBV9 and TRBJ2-1; the D gene could be TRBD1 or TRBD2 (5 bases each). The CDR3 loop reads CASSNRDQRVGEQFF. In DNA form, the CDR3 reads TGTGCCAGCAGCAACCGGGACCAGAGGGTCGGTGAGCAGTTCTTC.